The 14 T cell receptor beta chains presented below share a single source sample, sequenced in a study of blood T cell repertoires in COVID-19. Sequenced by immunoSEQ multiplex PCR; TCRdb stores in-frame clones only, minus some. The sample consists of more than 200,000 clones, nearly 90% of them appearing once. Source material: PBMCs or T cells enriched from blood (not recorded which). The receptors were gathered from a woman in her 30s with acute COVID-19.

DNA of the CDR3: TGCGCCAGCCAACCGAGACGCCAGGGGGCGGAGACCCAGTACTTC. Translation: CASQPRRQGAETQYF. The chain uses TRBV5-1 and TRBJ2-5, with 8 bases that match TRBD1. CDR1 is SGHRS, CDR2 YFSETQ, per germline. The V segment lost 7 bases and the J segment 5 bases; nucleotides outside the gene matches: 13. This CDR3 contains 15 residues.

The CDR3 protein is CASSQIWDRTYEQYF. The DNA for the CDR3 is TGTGCCAGCAGCCAAATATGGGACAGAACATACGAGCAGTACTTC. This chain connects TRBV3-1 (or the pseudogene TRBV3-2) to TRBJ2-7; 7 positions match TRBD1. J gave up 4 bases and V 2 bases, and 8 bases lay outside the gene matches. Germline V gene sequence: CDR1 LGHDT, CDR2 YNNKEL (reference sequence). The length of the CDR3 is 15 residues.

The V and J genes are TRBV25-1 and TRBJ1-6; 8 nucleotides agree with TRBD1. Germline V lookup: CDR1 MGHDK, CDR2 SYGVNS. With V trimmed by 1 base and J by 9 bases, 5 bases remained unmatched. The CDR3 runs 15 residues. CDR3: CASSELGGQGSPLHF. The CDR3 bases are TGTGCCAGCAGTGAATTGGGCGGACAGGGTTCACCCCTCCACTTT.

The chain's CDR3 is CASSSGIHNEQFF. CDR3 nucleotide sequence: TGTGCCAGCAGTTCCGGGATCCACAATGAGCAGTTCTTC. The V call is TRBV25-1, the J call TRBJ2-1; tentatively, D is TRBD2 (5 bases). Trimming left V 5 bases short and J 5 bases short, with 10 bases between. CDR1 and CDR2 from the germline V gene are MGHDK and SYGVNS. This CDR3 spans 13 amino acids. The full variable domain, with the rest looked up from reference TRBV25-1 and TRBJ2-1, is EADIYQTPRYLVIGTGKKITLECSQTMGHDKMYWYQQDPGMELHLIHYSYGVNSTEKGDLSSESTVSRIRTEHFPLTLESARPSHTSQYLCASSSGIHNEQFFGPGTRLTVL.

V and J are TRBV15 and TRBJ2-1; D call uncertain. Germline CDR1 LNHNV, CDR2 YYDKDF (reference sequence). The CDR3 totals 12 residues. V shed 1 base and J shed 9 bases, with 7 bases lying between them. CDR3 nucleotide sequence: TGTGCCACCAGCAGAGTCTGGCTTGAGCAGTTCTTC. This codes for CATSRVWLEQFF.

This chain's CDR3 is CASSPFGGMNTEAFF. Written as DNA, the CDR3 is TGCGCCAGCAGCCCCTTCGGAGGGATGAACACTGAAGCTTTCTTT. This chain connects TRBV4-1 to TRBJ1-1; D remains ambiguous. V was clipped by 4 bases and J by 0 bases, with 12 bases between them. This CDR3 has 15 amino acids. Per the germline V gene, CDR1 is MGHRA and CDR2 is YSYEKL.

A few counts support this clone. V and J are TRBV6-1 and TRBJ1-3; possible D gene TRBD1, 6 bases. The length of the CDR3 is 15 residues. V was trimmed by 3 bases and J by 2 bases, leaving 11 bases between them. Germline CDR1 MNHNS, CDR2 SASEGT. Here the CDR3 reads CASSDRRGAGNTIYF. The CDR3 nucleotides read TGTGCCAGCAGTGACCGCAGGGGTGCTGGAAACACCATATATTTT.

The rearrangement joins TRBV27 to TRBJ1-6; possibly TRBD1 for D (5 bases). Trimming pared 2 bases from V and 5 bases from J, leaving 10 bases between. The germline V gene has CDR1 MNHEY and CDR2 SMNVEV (reference sequence). This CDR3 spans 15 amino acids. This CDR3 is CASSLAGNHNSPLHF. The CDR3 nucleotides read TGTGCCAGCAGTTTAGCAGGGAACCATAATTCACCCCTCCACTTT.

The chain links TRBV18 to TRBJ1-1; weak D call: TRBD1 (6 bases). Germline CDR1 KGHSH, CDR2 LQKENI. This CDR3 has 14 residues. The V end was cut by 3 bases, the J end by 6 bases, with 14 bases between. This chain's CDR3 is CASSPAGAQSEAFF. Here the CDR3 DNA reads TGTGCCAGCTCACCTGCAGGGGCCCAATCTGAAGCTTTCTTT.

The rearrangement links TRBV15 to TRBJ1-5; 7 nucleotides match TRBD1. The V segment lost 3 bases and the J segment 3 bases; nucleotides outside the gene matches: 5. Per germline, CDR1 LNHNV and CDR2 YYDKDF (reference sequence). This CDR3 is built from 15 residues. This chain's CDR3 is CATSSGGQYNQPQHF. Here the CDR3 DNA reads TGTGCCACCAGCAGTGGGGGACAGTACAATCAGCCCCAGCATTTT.

The chain has TRBV18 and TRBJ1-4; 8 positions match TRBD1. The trim removed 6 bases at V and 5 bases at J, leaving 5 bases unmatched. CDR3 size: 14 residues. Germline V CDR1 and CDR2: KGHSH, LQKENI. The CDR3 region is CASSPRDRNEKLFF. CDR3 nucleotide sequence: TGTGCCAGCTCTCCCAGGGACAGGAATGAAAAACTGTTTTTT.

In this sample, this clone turned up once. V usage is TRBV7-8 and J usage is TRBJ1-1, with TRBD1 matching over 12 bases. Losses at the gene ends were 6 bases for V and 1 base for J; bases not matched to a gene: 9. The CDR3 contains 17 residues. Per the germline V gene, CDR1 is SGHVS and CDR2 is FQNEAQ. The CDR3 DNA sequence: TGTGCCAGCAGGAATTACGGGACAGGGGGCGGGAACACTGAAGCTTTCTTT. This sequence encodes CASRNYGTGGGNTEAFF.

The chain employs TRBV21-1 and TRBJ1-5; the tabulated D call, TRBD1, remains unverified against the DNA. TRBV21-1 is a documented pseudogene. The CDR3 spans 17 residues. CDR3 amino acids: CASSHLLGRGSRQPQHF. The CDR3 nucleotides read TGTGCCAGCAGCCACCTTTTGGGGCGCGGCTCGAGACAGCCCCAGCATTTT.

The V call is TRBV7-3, the J call TRBJ2-2; 9 bases fit TRBD1. The CDR3 is 15 amino acids. J lost 4 bases, V lost 3 bases, and 3 bases had no gene match. Germline V gene sequence: CDR1 SGHTA, CDR2 FQGTGA. The CDR3 DNA reads TGTGCCAGCAGCTTGGCGGGACAGGGCACCGGGGAGCTGTTTTTT. Translating it yields CASSLAGQGTGELFF.